This record concerns one T cell receptor (beta chain) sequence. A much more abundant neighbour one base away suggests this may be a read error. The CDR3 extends over 12 amino acids. Germline V gene sequence: CDR1 DFQATT, CDR2 SNEGSKA (reference sequence). The data derive from a study of blood T cells in healthy people across ages. PCR was performed a second time for roughly 6 to 12 cycles using a sample-barcoded 5' primer and a J-beta primer mix. Using its own MiXCR run on the 5' RACE reads, TCRdb lists one record per CDR3 protein. Of 650,000 to 1,000,000 distinct CDR3 sequences listed, about 34% are singletons.

Sequenced material: blood. This chain joins TRBV20-1 and TRBJ1-4; TRBD1 is a possible D gene (6 bases). The sequence was obtained from a man aged 18 to 29 in good health. The CDR3 spells CGARQEDEKLFF. The CDR3 DNA reads TGCGGTGCTAGACAGGAGGATGAAAAACTGTTTTTT.